These 20 T cell receptor beta chains were all obtained from the same sample, sequenced in a study of Ad26.COV2.S vaccination and SARS-CoV-2 variants. Stated treatment: around 19 received Ad26.COV2.S at low or high dose, single or two shots; about 5 received placebo; per-sample allocation not given. On day 63 after the first injection, vaccine and placebo recipients gave samples. Sequenced by immunoSEQ multiplex PCR; TCRdb stores in-frame clones only, minus some. The data contain 300,000 to 400,000 clones, about 88% of them singletons. The sequencing used peripheral blood, collected in a trial of Ad26.COV2.S vaccine versus placebo. These receptors originate from a person aged 18 to 65 who received the Ad26.COV2.S COVID-19 vaccine or a placebo.

The rearrangement joins TRBV7-2 to TRBJ2-7, with 9 bases lining up with TRBD2. J lost 3 bases, V lost 3 bases, and 6 bases had no gene match. There are 15 residues in the CDR3. Germline assignment: CDR1 SGHTA and CDR2 FQGNSA. CDR3 bases: TGTGCCAGCAGCTTGGTAGCGGGAGTGGGCTACGAGCAGTACTTC. It yields the protein CASSLVAGVGYEQYF.

This chain links TRBV12-2 with TRBJ2-7. TRBV12-2 corresponds to a pseudogene. This CDR3 is built from 15 residues. CDR3 sequence (DNA): TGTGCAAGTCGCTCCCCCATCCGGGGCCTTTACGAGCAGTACTTC. Amino acid sequence: CASRSPIRGLYEQYF.

The chain combines TRBV29-1 with TRBJ2-5, with 11 positions matching TRBD1. This CDR3 is built from 15 residues. The germline V gene has CDR1 SQVTM and CDR2 ANQGSEA. J gave up 2 bases and V 6 bases, and 8 bases lay outside the gene matches. The CDR3 DNA reads as TGCAGCGTGGCCGGGACAGGGGGGCGTCAAGAGACCCAGTACTTC. Translating gives CSVAGTGGRQETQYF.

The chain carries TRBV14 and TRBJ2-7; 10 bases line up with TRBD2. The CDR3 covers 16 residues. The germline V gene has CDR1 SGHDN and CDR2 FVKESK. V lost 0 bases and J lost 7; bases outside the gene matches: 9. CDR3 DNA sequence: TGTGCCAGCAGCCAAGAAGGGGTAGCGGGAGGCGGGGAGCAGTACTTC. It specifies CASSQEGVAGGGEQYF.

This chain joins TRBV10-1 and TRBJ2-7; D perhaps matches TRBD1 (5 bases). Per the germline V gene, CDR1 is WNHNN and CDR2 is SYGVQD (reference sequence). The CDR3 runs 14 residues. The V end lost 3 bases, the J end lost 2 bases, and 11 bases lay between the germline ends. CDR3 residues: CASSDRDPTYEQYF. CDR3 DNA sequence: TGCGCCAGCAGTGACAGGGATCCCACCTACGAGCAGTACTTC.

This rearrangement joins TRBV7-8 to TRBJ2-1; the match to TRBD1 covers 11 bases. Trimming removed 7 bases from V and 5 bases from J; junction bases left unmatched: 10. The CDR3 is 16 amino acids. The germline CDR1 and CDR2 sequences are SGHVS and FQNEAQ. CDR3 coding DNA: TGTGCCAGCACCCCGGAGGACAGGGGGCTTAACAATGAGCAGTTCTTC. Translating gives CASTPEDRGLNNEQFF.

V usage is TRBV27 and J usage is TRBJ2-5, with a tentative D call TRBD1 (5 bases). Trimming took 4 bases from V and 4 from J, leaving 10 bases between them. Germline CDR1 is MNHEY and CDR2 is SMNVEV (reference sequence). The CDR3 is 13 amino acids. The CDR3 nucleotides read TGTGCCAGCAGTTCCAGGGTGCCAGAGACCCAGTACTTC. As protein: CASSSRVPETQYF.

This clone has just one count. The J gene is TRBJ2-1, the V gene TRBV7-2, with TRBD2 identical over 16 bases. The CDR3 is 16 amino acids. The V and J ends lost 5 bases and 10 bases, in that order; junction bases with no gene match: 8. Germline lookup yields CDR1 SGHTA and CDR2 FQGNSA. The DNA of the CDR3 is TGTGCCAGCAGCCCCCCGGGACTAGCGGGGGGGTTCGAGCAGTTCTTC. Translated, it gives CASSPPGLAGGFEQFF. The full variable domain, completed using reference TRBV7-2 and TRBJ2-1, is GAGVSQSPSNKVTEKGKDVELRCDPISGHTALYWYRQSLGQGLEFLIYFQGNSAPDKSGLPSDRFSAERTGGSVSTLTIQRTQQEDSAVYLCASSPPGLAGGFEQFFGPGTRLTVL.

The chain is built from TRBV11-2 and TRBJ2-3; 8 nucleotides agree with TRBD2. V dropped 2 bases and J dropped 5; count of bases not matched to a gene: 12. The CDR3 is 17 amino acids. The V gene's germline CDR1 is SGHAT and CDR2 FQNNGV. In DNA form, the CDR3 reads TGTGCCAGCAGCTTATCGGCTTCGGGGGGGCTATTAGATACGCAGTATTTT. As protein: CASSLSASGGLLDTQYF.

Written as DNA, the CDR3 is TGTGCCTGGAGTCCTCTGGAGGGCTACACCTTC. Protein product: CAWSPLEGYTF. This chain links TRBV30 with TRBJ1-2, with D hard to call. The V and J ends lost 2 bases and 8 bases respectively, with 9 bases between them. In germline, CDR1 is GTSNPN, CDR2 SVGIG (reference sequence). The length of the CDR3 is 11 residues.

This rearrangement joins TRBV6-2 or TRBV6-3 to TRBJ1-2; no firm D call. The CDR3 totals 13 residues. V was clipped by 2 bases and J by 5 bases, with 9 bases between them. The germline CDR1 and CDR2 sequences are MNHEY and SVGEGT. The CDR3 sequence: CASSYTQGYGYTF. The CDR3 region has the DNA TGTGCCAGCAGTTACACTCAAGGGTATGGCTACACCTTC.

The V gene is TRBV6-2 or TRBV6-3, the J gene TRBJ2-2, with D tentatively TRBD1 (6 bases). Trimming pared 2 bases from V and 0 bases from J, leaving 7 bases between. Germline CDR1 reads MNHEY; CDR2 reads SVGEGT. The CDR3 spans 15 residues. The CDR3 loop reads CASSYGTTNTGELFF. In DNA, the CDR3 is TGTGCCAGCAGTTACGGGACAACGAACACCGGGGAGCTGTTTTTT.

The chain carries TRBV27 and TRBJ1-2; 9 nucleotides line up with TRBD1. Germline CDR1 and CDR2: MNHEY and SMNVEV (reference sequence). This CDR3 region has 17 residues. The V segment lost 4 bases and the J segment 7 bases; nucleotides outside the gene matches: 16. The CDR3 region is CASSSGPGQGMIFGYTF. The CDR3 DNA sequence: TGTGCCAGCAGTTCCGGGCCGGGACAGGGCATGATTTTTGGCTACACCTTC.

This sequence joins TRBV28 and TRBJ2-5; unclear D gene. The CDR3 consists of 13 residues. From germline, CDR1 is MDHEN and CDR2 SYDVKM. V dropped 2 bases and J dropped 5 bases, with 9 bases sitting between them. The CDR3 DNA reads TGTGCCAGCAGTTTACCGGACGGTGAGACCCAGTACTTC. It encodes CASSLPDGETQYF.

In this sample, this clone turned up once. The V and J genes are TRBV20-1 and TRBJ1-2; TRBD1 matches 9 bases. This CDR3 contains 11 residues. Germline V gene sequence: CDR1 DFQATT, CDR2 SNEGSKA (reference sequence). This CDR3 reads CRGTGSHGYTF. CDR3 DNA: TGCAGGGGGACAGGGTCTCATGGCTACACCTTC.

CDR3 residues: CASRTGHPIDEKLFF. Written as DNA, the CDR3 is TGTGCCAGCAGGACAGGACATCCGATAGATGAAAAACTGTTTTTT. The J gene is TRBJ1-4, the V gene TRBV7-2, with D perhaps matching TRBD1 (6 bases). The CDR3 totals 15 residues. Germline CDR1 and CDR2: SGHTA and FQGNSA. V dropped 6 bases and J dropped 6 bases, with 17 bases sitting between them.

The chain couples TRBV10-1 to TRBJ2-3; D unresolved. This CDR3 has 11 residues. CDR1 and CDR2 (germline): WNHNN, SYGVQD (reference sequence). Between the trimmed V and J ends, which lost 3 bases and 2 bases, there was a span of 0 bases. CDR3 region: CASSDTDTQYF. The DNA for the CDR3 is TGCGCCAGCAGTGACACAGATACGCAGTATTTT.

The table lists this clone with a few counts. The V call is TRBV5-5, the J call TRBJ2-2; perhaps TRBD1 as D (5 bases). The germline V gene has CDR1 SGHKS and CDR2 YYEKEE (reference sequence). The CDR3 extends over 13 amino acids. The V end lost 5 bases, the J end lost 5 bases, and 10 bases lay between the germline ends. This CDR3 reads CASSLGVTGELFF. The CDR3 nucleotides read TGTGCCAGCAGTCTAGGGGTGACCGGGGAGCTGTTTTTT. Looking up the rest from reference TRBV5-5 and TRBJ2-2 gives the full variable domain: DAGVTQSPTHLIKTRGQQVTLRCSPISGHKSVSWYQQVLGQGPQFIFQYYEKEERGRGNFPDRFSARQFPNYSSELNVNALLLGDSALYLCASSLGVTGELFFGEGSRLTVL.

This clone was observed a single time. The V and J genes are TRBV9 and TRBJ1-5; D gene unclear. This CDR3 region has 13 residues. Deletions cut 0 bases from V and 7 bases from J, with 8 bases between. Looked up from germline, CDR1 is SGDLS and CDR2 is YYNGEE. CDR3 sequence (DNA): TGTGCCAGCAGCGTAGCACCTGACCAGCCCCAGCATTTT. Amino acid sequence: CASSVAPDQPQHF.

The gene calls are TRBV7-9 and TRBJ2-2; D gene unclear. The germline V gene encodes CDR1 SEHNR and CDR2 FQNEAQ (reference sequence). CDR3 size: 14 residues. The V end lost 1 base, the J end lost 4 bases, and 7 bases lay between the germline ends. CDR3 sequence (DNA): TGTGCCAGCAGCTTAGGGATGCTCACCGGGGAGCTGTTTTTT. Its translation is CASSLGMLTGELFF.